This T cell receptor beta chain was documented in a study of T cells in Graves' hyperthyroidism and ophthalmopathy. Whole-study context: The initial diagnosis was the point when peripheral blood was collected, ahead of any treatment.

The CDR3 contains 16 residues. From germline, CDR1 is SGHDT and CDR2 YYEEEE. Trimming cost V 2 bases and J 4 bases; bases outside gene matches: 8. This clonotype was recorded many times. What was amplified from RNA transcripts were TCR beta CDR3 regions. The HTBI primer set drove a first-round RT-PCR of the TCR CDR3. TCRdb re-called the multiplex PCR reads through MiXCR, storing one row per CDR3 protein. The sample carries roughly 700,000 distinct CDR3 sequences, 17% recorded once. Sequencing input: blood. The chain joins TRBV5-6 to TRBJ2-5; 10 nucleotides line up with TRBD2. This sequence was found in a man over 45 with Graves' hyperthyroidism. The CDR3 protein is CASSLTASGSVETQYF. DNA of the CDR3: TGTGCCAGCAGCTTAACTGCTAGCGGGAGCGTAGAGACCCAGTACTTC. The full variable domain, completed using reference TRBV5-6 and TRBJ2-5, is DAGVTQSPTHLIKTRGQQVTLRCSPKSGHDTVSWYQQALGQGPQFIFQYYEEEERQRGNFPDRFSGHQFPNYSSELNVNALLLGDSALYLCASSLTASGSVETQYFGPGTRLLVL.